A selection of T cell receptor beta chains follows, all from one sample in a study of blood T cell repertoires in COVID-19. Libraries were prepared by immunoSEQ multiplex PCR; TCRdb keeps only in-frame clonotypes and omits some of them. The data show 69,000 or so clones, with 85% to 90% seen just once and approximately 5.3% held by the top ten. The sample consisted of peripheral blood. Receptor source: a man aged 50-60 years with acute or convalescent COVID-19. The CDR3 runs from the conserved cysteine through the conserved F or W.

TRBV11-3	TRBJ1-4	CASSSGTGNEKLFF
TRBV9	TRBJ2-7	CASSASYSMIRSYEQYF
TRBV11-2	TRBJ1-2	CASSLVGANYGYTF
TRBV29-1	TRBJ1-2	CSVAKGLNYGYTF
TRBV18	TRBJ2-1	CASSSGLTNNEQFF
TRBV10-3	TRBJ2-1	CAISDTGTSGSSYNEQFF
TRBV5-6	TRBJ2-3	CASSLVSGVRTDTQYF
TRBV30	TRBJ1-5	CAWKAGGAPGSQHF
TRBV19	TRBJ2-5	CASSIRGETQYF
TRBV19	TRBJ1-5	CASKGSGGGSNQPQHF
TRBV6-2/TRBV6-3	TRBJ2-7	CASGPGLGPYEQYF
TRBV7-9	TRBJ2-3	CASSRGTVVTDTQYF
TRBV4-3	TRBJ2-1	CASSQDYRGGDYNEQFF
TRBV19	TRBJ2-6	CASFPFGQGAGANVLTF
TRBV19	TRBJ1-1	CASSFQGMNTEAFF